This T cell receptor (beta chain) was retrieved from a study of T cell changes during pregnancy in multiple sclerosis. V was trimmed by 1 base and J by 5 bases, leaving 20 bases between them. Germline-derived CDR1 and CDR2 are MNHEY and SMNVEV (reference sequence). This CDR3 comprises 17 residues. The table came from immunoSEQ multiplex PCR; TCRdb's copy has only in-frame clones and leaves some out. The sample holds about 36,000 clones; roughly 93% are singletons and the top ten take about 0.41%. This rearrangement joins TRBV27 to TRBJ1-1; D not certain. The TCR was taken from a female donor with multiple sclerosis, enrolled in a pregnancy study. Here the sequenced sample was CD4+ T cells from peripheral blood mononuclear cells, taken in the first trimester of pregnancy. The CDR3 loop reads CASSLLSRMREGTEAFF. The CDR3 nucleotides are TGTGCCAGCAGTTTATTATCCCGTATGAGGGAAGGAACTGAAGCTTTCTTT.